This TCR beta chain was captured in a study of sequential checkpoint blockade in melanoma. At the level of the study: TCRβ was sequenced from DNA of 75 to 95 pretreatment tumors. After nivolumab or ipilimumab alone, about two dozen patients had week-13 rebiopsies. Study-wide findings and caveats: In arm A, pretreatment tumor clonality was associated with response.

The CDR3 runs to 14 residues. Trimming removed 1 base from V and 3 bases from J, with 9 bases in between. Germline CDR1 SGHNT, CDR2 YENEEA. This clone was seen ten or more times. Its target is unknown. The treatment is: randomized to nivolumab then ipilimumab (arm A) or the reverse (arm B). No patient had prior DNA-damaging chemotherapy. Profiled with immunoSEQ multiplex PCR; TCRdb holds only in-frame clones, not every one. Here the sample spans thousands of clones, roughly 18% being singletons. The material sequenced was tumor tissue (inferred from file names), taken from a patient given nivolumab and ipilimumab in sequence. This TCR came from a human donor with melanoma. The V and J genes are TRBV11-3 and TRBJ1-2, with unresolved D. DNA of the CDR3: TGTGCCAGCAGCTTAGGGTTGCGGGACTATGGCTACACCTTC. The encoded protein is CASSLGLRDYGYTF.